The 14 T cell receptor beta chains presented below share a single source sample, sequenced in a study of CD8+ T cells in alopecia areata. Extracted RNA was reverse transcribed into cDNA, the sequencing template. This table comes from immunoSEQ multiplex PCR, and its TCRdb copy is limited to in-frame clones, with some not included. The sample consists of about 19,000 clones, 59% of them appearing once. Treatment: oral pan-JAK inhibitor, 5-10 mg twice daily. Collected material from alopecia areata patients comprised lesional scalp punch biopsies and peripheral blood. Sequenced here: skin, sampled at week 4, from a patient treated with tofacitinib. The source of these receptors is a human donor with alopecia areata.

V usage is TRBV7-2 and J usage is TRBJ1-1, with D unclear. This CDR3 is built from 11 residues. V was cut by 5 bases and J by 7 bases, with 8 bases left in between. Germline V gene data show CDR1 as SGHTA and CDR2 as FQGNSA. The CDR3 DNA follows: TGTGCCAGCAGCCCGCAGGTTGAAGCTTTCTTT. Translating it yields CASSPQVEAFF. The entire variable domain, with the rest obtained from reference TRBV7-2 and TRBJ1-1, is as follows: GAGVSQSPSNKVTEKGKDVELRCDPISGHTALYWYRQSLGQGLEFLIYFQGNSAPDKSGLPSDRFSAERTGGSVSTLTIQRTQQEDSAVYLCASSPQVEAFFGQGTRLTVV.

The chain links TRBV18 to TRBJ2-5, with D possibly being TRBD2 (6 bases). V was shortened by 1 base and J by 5 bases, with 14 bases between the two germline ends. CDR3 length: 15 amino acids. Per germline, CDR1 KGHSH and CDR2 LQKENI. The DNA of the CDR3 is TGTGCCAGCTCACCACGAGGCGGGATGGGGGAGACCCAGTACTTC. This gives the protein CASSPRGGMGETQYF.

The chain couples TRBV11-3 to TRBJ2-2; D ambiguous. Trimming removed 0 bases from V and 6 bases from J, with 5 bases in between. This CDR3 is 13 amino acids long. CDR1 and CDR2 from the germline V gene are SGHNT and YENEEA. The CDR3 coding sequence is TGTGCCAGCAGCTTAGACATAGCCGGGGAGCTGTTTTTT. Protein product: CASSLDIAGELFF.

The V call is TRBV4-1, the J call TRBJ2-3, with D tentatively TRBD1 (6 bases). Looked up from germline, CDR1 is MGHRA and CDR2 is YSYEKL. The CDR3 contains 14 residues. The V end lost 3 bases, the J end lost 6 bases, and 13 bases lay between the germline ends. This CDR3 is CASSHAPGQDTQYF. CDR3 DNA: TGCGCCAGCAGCCATGCACCTGGACAGGATACGCAGTATTTT.

The chain employs TRBV5-4 and TRBJ2-1; D is perhaps TRBD2 (6 bases). Trimming left V 1 base short and J 2 bases short, with 13 bases between. Germline-derived CDR1 and CDR2 are SGHNT and YYREEE (reference sequence). The CDR3 length is 16 residues. The CDR3 nucleotides are TGTGCCAGCAGCTTGCGTTCGGGAGATCCCTACAATGAGCAGTTCTTC. Protein product: CASSLRSGDPYNEQFF.

The chain links TRBV5-6 to TRBJ1-2; D remains ambiguous. V lost 1 base, J lost 6 bases, and 10 bases lay in between. Germline-derived CDR1 and CDR2 are SGHDT and YYEEEE. The CDR3 spans 13 residues. The chain's CDR3 is CASSLKGWDGYTF. CDR3 sequence (DNA): TGTGCCAGCAGCTTGAAGGGCTGGGATGGCTACACCTTC.

This clone showed up just a few times. The chain recombines TRBV25-1 with TRBJ1-2; D is ambiguous. The CDR3 length is 13 residues. Trimming removed 6 bases at V and 5 bases at J, with 13 bases between. CDR1 and CDR2 from the germline V gene are MGHDK and SYGVNS. CDR3 sequence (DNA): TGTGCCAGCAGACAGAGCGAGTGGTATGGCTACACCTTC. Residues: CASRQSEWYGYTF.

This chain joins TRBV5-4 and TRBJ2-1, with D uncertain. The CDR3 has 16 amino acids. From germline, CDR1 is SGHNT and CDR2 YYREEE (reference sequence). The V end was cut by 3 bases, the J end by 5 bases, with 18 bases between. The CDR3 loop is CASSSPFWVADNEQFF. The CDR3 DNA reads TGTGCCAGCAGCTCCCCCTTTTGGGTGGCGGACAATGAGCAGTTCTTC. The entire variable domain, with the rest obtained from reference TRBV5-4 and TRBJ2-1, is as follows: ETGVTQSPTHLIKTRGQQVTLRCSSQSGHNTVSWYQQALGQGPQFIFQYYREEENGRGNFPPRFSGLQFPNYSSELNVNALELDDSALYLCASSSPFWVADNEQFFGPGTRLTVL.

The chain's CDR3 is CAISLGTALTGELFF. CDR3 bases: TGTGCCATCAGTCTCGGGACAGCACTAACCGGGGAGCTGTTTTTT. V is TRBV10-3 and J is TRBJ2-2, with 7 bases lining up with TRBD1. V lost 5 bases to trimming and J lost 5 bases; unmatched junction nucleotides: 8. This CDR3 contains 15 residues. The germline gives CDR1 ENHRY, CDR2 SYGVKD.

This chain links TRBV11-2 with TRBJ2-1; 13 nucleotides line up with TRBD2. Trimming cost V 4 bases and J 9 bases; bases outside gene matches: 3. This CDR3 has 14 residues. CDR1 and CDR2 from the germline V gene are SGHAT and FQNNGV. The CDR3 sequence is CASSSGLAGSEQFF. In DNA, the CDR3 is TGTGCCAGCAGCTCGGGACTAGCGGGGAGTGAGCAGTTCTTC.

In DNA form, the CDR3 reads TGTGCCAGCAGCCAGAGGACAGGGGCCGGGGATACGCAGTATTTT. The encoded protein is CASSQRTGAGDTQYF. The J gene is TRBJ2-3, the V gene TRBV14; TRBD1 aligns across 9 bases. Germline CDR1 is SGHDN and CDR2 is FVKESK. The V segment lost 3 bases and the J segment 6 bases; nucleotides outside the gene matches: 7. The CDR3 has 15 amino acids.

This clone came up a few times. V and J are TRBV7-2 and TRBJ2-7; 8 bases fit TRBD1. Unmatched junction bases numbered 8, after V lost 5 bases and J lost 5 bases. Germline V gene lookup returns CDR1 SGHTA and CDR2 FQGNSA. The CDR3 spans 14 residues. CDR3 DNA sequence: TGTGCCAGCAGCCCGGACAGGGTAGTAAACGAGCAGTACTTC. Translation gives CASSPDRVVNEQYF.

The chain uses TRBV11-2 and TRBJ1-6; 7 bases align to TRBD1. CDR3 length equals 16 residues. The V segment lost 4 bases and the J segment 6 bases; nucleotides outside the gene matches: 9. Per germline, CDR1 SGHAT and CDR2 FQNNGV. This CDR3 reads CASSSEGGWGNSPLHF. The DNA for the CDR3 is TGTGCCAGCAGCTCCGAAGGGGGCTGGGGTAATTCACCCCTCCACTTT.

Of note for this clone: With a much larger clone just one base away, this may be a read error. The chain couples TRBV7-9 to TRBJ1-2; TRBD1 is a possible D gene (6 bases). The CDR3 is 16 residues long. Germline CDR1 reads SEHNR; CDR2 reads FQNEAQ (reference sequence). The CDR3, as DNA: TGTGCCGGCAGCTTAGGTCAGGGGACGAAGAGGTGGGGCTACACCTTC. Translated: CAGSLGQGTKRWGYTF.